Below, one T cell receptor (beta chain) is given with its context. This sample is drawn from a study of blood T cell repertoires in COVID-19. Exposed volunteers were people who met a COVID-19 case within 2 weeks before study entry. V gave up 8 bases and J gave up 8 bases; unmatched junction bases: 15. The CDR3 runs 14 residues. Germline assignment: CDR1 LNHNV and CDR2 YYDKDF (reference sequence). Source study methods: Reference gene primer amplification in the assay estimated nucleated cell counts. Profiling relied on immunoSEQ multiplex PCR, and the TCRdb table lists in-frame clones only, not all of them. V, J and clone size are taken as reported in that table, and D and trimming were inferred from the DNA itself. The sample contains approximately 340,000 clones, roughly 90% of which appear only once.

Sequencing input: PBMCs or T cells enriched from blood (not recorded which). The clonotype originates from a woman in her forties who had been exposed to COVID-19. The chain has TRBV15 and TRBJ2-7; 7 positions match TRBD1. CDR3 sequence: CATEGADGWGKQYF. The CDR3 DNA follows: TGTGCCACCGAGGGGGCGGACGGGTGGGGTAAGCAGTACTTC.